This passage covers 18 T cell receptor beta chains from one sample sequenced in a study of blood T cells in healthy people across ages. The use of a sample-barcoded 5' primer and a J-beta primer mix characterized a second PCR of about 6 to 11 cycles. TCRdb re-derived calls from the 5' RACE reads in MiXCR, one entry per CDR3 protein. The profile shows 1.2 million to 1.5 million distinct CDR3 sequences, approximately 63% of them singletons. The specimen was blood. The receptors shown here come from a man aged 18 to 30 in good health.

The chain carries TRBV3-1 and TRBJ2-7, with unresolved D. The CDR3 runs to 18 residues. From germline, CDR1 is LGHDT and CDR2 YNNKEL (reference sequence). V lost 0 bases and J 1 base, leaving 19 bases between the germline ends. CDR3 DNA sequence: TGTGCCAGCAGCCAAGATTGGAAGGCCCAGGCCCTTTCCTACGAGCAGTACTTC. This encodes CASSQDWKAQALSYEQYF.

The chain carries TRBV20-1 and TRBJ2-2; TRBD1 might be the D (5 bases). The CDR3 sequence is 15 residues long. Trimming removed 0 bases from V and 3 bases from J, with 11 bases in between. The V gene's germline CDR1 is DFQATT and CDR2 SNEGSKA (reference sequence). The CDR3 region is CSARDGRADTGELFF. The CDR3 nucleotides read TGCAGTGCTAGAGATGGCAGGGCGGACACCGGGGAGCTGTTTTTT.

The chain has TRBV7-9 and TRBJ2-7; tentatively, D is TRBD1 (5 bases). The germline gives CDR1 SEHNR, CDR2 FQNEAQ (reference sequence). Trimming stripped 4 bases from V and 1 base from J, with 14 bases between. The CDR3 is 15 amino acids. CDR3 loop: CASSSRTPRSYEQYF. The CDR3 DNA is TGTGCCAGCAGCTCCAGGACACCTAGATCCTACGAGCAGTACTTC.

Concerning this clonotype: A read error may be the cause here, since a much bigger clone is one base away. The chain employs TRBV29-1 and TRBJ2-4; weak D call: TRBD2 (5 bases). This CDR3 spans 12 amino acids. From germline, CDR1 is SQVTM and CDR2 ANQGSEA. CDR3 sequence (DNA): TGCAGCGTTGATCTAGCCAAAAACACTCAGTACTTC. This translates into CSVDLAKNTQYF.

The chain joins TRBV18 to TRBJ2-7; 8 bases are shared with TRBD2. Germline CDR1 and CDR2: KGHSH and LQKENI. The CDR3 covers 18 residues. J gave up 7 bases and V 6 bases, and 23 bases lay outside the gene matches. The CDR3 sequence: CASSTGLSGMGSYNEQYF. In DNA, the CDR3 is TGTGCCAGCTCCACGGGCCTTAGCGGGATGGGCTCCTACAATGAGCAGTACTTC.

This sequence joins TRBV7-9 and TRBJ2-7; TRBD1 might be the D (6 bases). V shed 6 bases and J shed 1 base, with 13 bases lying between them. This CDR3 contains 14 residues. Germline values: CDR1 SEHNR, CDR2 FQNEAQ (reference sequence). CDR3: CASRRDKASYEQYF. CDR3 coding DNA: TGTGCCAGCAGGAGGGACAAAGCTTCCTACGAGCAGTACTTC. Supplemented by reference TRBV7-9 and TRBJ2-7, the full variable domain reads DTGVSQNPRHKITKRGQNVTFRCDPISEHNRLYWYRQTLGQGPEFLTYFQNEAQLEKSRLLSDRFSAERPKGSFSTLEIQRTEQGDSAMYLCASRRDKASYEQYFGPGTRLTVT.

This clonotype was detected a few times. CDR3 DNA sequence: TGCAGCGTTGAAGAGAGGACAGGATTCTATGGCTACACCTTC. This gives the protein CSVEERTGFYGYTF. The chain employs TRBV29-1 and TRBJ1-2; 7 nucleotides match TRBD1. Per the germline V gene, CDR1 is SQVTM and CDR2 is ANQGSEA. Trimming removed 0 bases from V and 4 bases from J; junction bases left unmatched: 5. The CDR3 is 14 residues long.

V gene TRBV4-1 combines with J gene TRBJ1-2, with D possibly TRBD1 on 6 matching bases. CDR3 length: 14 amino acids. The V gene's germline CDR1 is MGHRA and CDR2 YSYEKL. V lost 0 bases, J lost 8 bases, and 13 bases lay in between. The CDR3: CASSQDWGREGYTF. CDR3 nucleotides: TGCGCCAGCAGCCAAGACTGGGGGCGCGAGGGCTACACCTTC.

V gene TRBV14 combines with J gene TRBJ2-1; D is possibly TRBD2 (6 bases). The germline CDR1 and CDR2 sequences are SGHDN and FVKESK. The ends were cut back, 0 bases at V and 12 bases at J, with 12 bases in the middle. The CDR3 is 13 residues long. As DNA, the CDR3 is TGTGCCAGCAGCCAAGAACTAGCTTTTGGGCAGTTCTTC. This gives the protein CASSQELAFGQFF.

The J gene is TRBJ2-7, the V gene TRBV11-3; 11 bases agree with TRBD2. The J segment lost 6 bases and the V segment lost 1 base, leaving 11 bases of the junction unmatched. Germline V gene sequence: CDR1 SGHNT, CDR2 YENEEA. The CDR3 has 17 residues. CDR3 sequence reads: CASSLVAGLAGGGEQYF. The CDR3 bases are TGTGCCAGCAGCTTAGTTGCCGGACTAGCGGGTGGAGGCGAGCAGTACTTC.

The DNA for the CDR3 is TGTGCCAGCAGCTTAGCCTTTGGTCAGCCCCAGCATTTT. It translates to CASSLAFGQPQHF. The chain has TRBV7-2 and TRBJ1-5, with D unclear. With 0 bases removed from V and 6 bases from J, the gap between germline ends came to 6 bases. Per germline, CDR1 SGHTA and CDR2 FQGNSA. The CDR3 contains 13 residues. Based on the CDR3 plus reference TRBV7-2 and TRBJ1-5, the full variable domain is GAGVSQSPSNKVTEKGKDVELRCDPISGHTALYWYRQSLGQGLEFLIYFQGNSAPDKSGLPSDRFSAERTGGSVSTLTIQRTQQEDSAVYLCASSLAFGQPQHFGDGTRLSIL.

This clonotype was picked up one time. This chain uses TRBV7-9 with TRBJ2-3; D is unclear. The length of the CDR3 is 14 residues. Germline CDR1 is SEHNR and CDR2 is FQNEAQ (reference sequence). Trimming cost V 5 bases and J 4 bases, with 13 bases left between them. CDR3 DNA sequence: TGTGCCAGCAGCCCTTACTATTCCGCAGATACGCAGTATTTT. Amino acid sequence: CASSPYYSADTQYF.

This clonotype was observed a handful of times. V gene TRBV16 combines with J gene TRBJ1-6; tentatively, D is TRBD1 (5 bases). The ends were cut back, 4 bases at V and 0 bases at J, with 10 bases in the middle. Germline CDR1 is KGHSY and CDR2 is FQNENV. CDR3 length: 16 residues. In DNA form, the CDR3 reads TGTGCCAGCAGCCCTGGGGCCGTCTCCTATAATTCACCCCTCCACTTT. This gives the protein CASSPGAVSYNSPLHF.

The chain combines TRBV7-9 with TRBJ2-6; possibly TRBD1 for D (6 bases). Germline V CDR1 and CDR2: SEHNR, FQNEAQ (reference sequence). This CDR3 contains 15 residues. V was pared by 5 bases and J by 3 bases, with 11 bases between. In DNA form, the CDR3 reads TGTGCCAGCAGCACGACAGGTTTTGGGGCCAACGTCCTGACTTTC. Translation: CASSTTGFGANVLTF.

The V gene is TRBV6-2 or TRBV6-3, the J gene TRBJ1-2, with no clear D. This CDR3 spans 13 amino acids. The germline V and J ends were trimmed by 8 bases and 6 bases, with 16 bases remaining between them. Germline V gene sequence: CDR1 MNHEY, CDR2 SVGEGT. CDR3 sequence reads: CASRPRVVDGYTF. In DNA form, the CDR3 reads TGTGCCAGCCGACCCAGAGTTGTGGATGGCTACACCTTC.

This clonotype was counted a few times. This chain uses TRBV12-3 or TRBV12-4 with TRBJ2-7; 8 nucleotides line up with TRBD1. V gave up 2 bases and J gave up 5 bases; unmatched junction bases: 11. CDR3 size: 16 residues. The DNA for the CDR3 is TGTGCCAGCAGTTTATCGGCGGGACAGGCAGTCCACGAGCAGTACTTC. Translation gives CASSLSAGQAVHEQYF.

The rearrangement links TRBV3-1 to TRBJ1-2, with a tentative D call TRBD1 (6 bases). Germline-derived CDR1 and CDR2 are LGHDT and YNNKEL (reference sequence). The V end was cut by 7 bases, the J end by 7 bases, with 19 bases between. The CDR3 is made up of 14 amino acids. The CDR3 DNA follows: TGTGCCAGCACCTCTAACGGGGGCCGGTCTGGCTACACCTTC. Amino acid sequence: CASTSNGGRSGYTF. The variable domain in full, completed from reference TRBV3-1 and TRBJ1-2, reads DTAVSQTPKYLVTQMGNDKSIKCEQNLGHDTMYWYKQDSKKFLKIMFSYNNKELIINETVPNRFSPKSPDKAHLNLHINSLELGDSAVYFCASTSNGGRSGYTFGSGTRLTVV.

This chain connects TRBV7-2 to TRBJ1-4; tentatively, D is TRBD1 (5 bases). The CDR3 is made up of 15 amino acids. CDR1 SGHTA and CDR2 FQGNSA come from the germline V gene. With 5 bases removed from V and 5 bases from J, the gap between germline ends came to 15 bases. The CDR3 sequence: CASSPWSGPNEKLFF. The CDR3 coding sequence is TGTGCCAGCAGCCCGTGGTCGGGGCCAAATGAAAAACTGTTTTTT.